Below, 14 T cell receptor beta chains from the same sample are listed, as sequenced in a study of cytomegalovirus exposure and HLA in healthy donors. Vbeta (60) and Jbeta (13) primers were used in the PCR. TCRdb's copy holds only in-frame clones and misses some; the assay was immunoSEQ multiplex PCR. The table has approximately 140,000 clones, around 71% seen once. The sequencing sample was made of PBMCs. Receptor source: a woman aged 60 to 75 in good health and CMV-seropositive.

The table lists this clone with a few counts. The chain joins TRBV5-6 to TRBJ2-3, with D uncertain. Germline loops: CDR1 SGHDT, CDR2 YYEEEE. The V gene lost 1 base and the J gene lost 0 bases, with 9 bases spanning the gap. The CDR3 loop spans 15 amino acids. This chain's CDR3 is CASSLRVTSTDTQYF. The CDR3 region has the DNA TGTGCCAGCAGCTTGCGGGTGACTAGCACAGATACGCAGTATTTT.

On this clone itself: Other nucleotide sequences from this sample produce the same CDR3. This chain connects TRBV7-9 to TRBJ2-5; possibly TRBD2 for D (6 bases). Germline lookup yields CDR1 SEHNR and CDR2 FQNEAQ (reference sequence). Trimming shortened V by 5 bases and J by 0 bases, and 16 bases separated the two germline ends. The CDR3 covers 16 residues. CDR3 DNA: TGTGCCAGCAGCCAAGGGCTAGCGCCGTACCAAGAGACCCAGTACTTC. Translated: CASSQGLAPYQETQYF. Using reference TRBV7-9 and TRBJ2-5 for the parts outside the CDR3, the full variable domain is DTGVSQNPRHKITKRGQNVTFRCDPISEHNRLYWYRQTLGQGPEFLTYFQNEAQLEKSRLLSDRFSAERPKGSFSTLEIQRTEQGDSAMYLCASSQGLAPYQETQYFGPGTRLLVL.

Regarding this clone: In the same sample, other DNA sequences code for this CDR3. This chain uses TRBV7-3 with TRBJ2-3, with 8 bases identical to TRBD2. The CDR3 loop spans 16 amino acids. Germline lookup yields CDR1 SGHTA and CDR2 FQGTGA. V dropped 2 bases and J dropped 2; count of bases not matched to a gene: 6. CDR3 loop: CASSLGAGGPTDTQYF. The DNA of the CDR3 is TGTGCCAGCAGCTTAGGGGCGGGGGGCCCCACAGATACGCAGTATTTT.

This chain joins TRBV10-1 and TRBJ1-3; no clear D gene. CDR1 WNHNN and CDR2 SYGVQD come from the germline V gene (reference sequence). V lost 10 bases to trimming and J lost 2 bases, with 9 bases between them. The CDR3 runs 12 residues. The CDR3, as DNA: TGCGCCAAGGGAGACCCTGGAAACACCATATATTTT. Encoded protein: CAKGDPGNTIYF.

A single count supports this clone. The V call is TRBV6-5, the J call TRBJ1-3; 7 nucleotides match TRBD1. This CDR3 is built from 14 residues. Trimming at V came to 6 bases and at J to 2 bases, leaving 4 bases not matched to a gene. Germline CDR1 reads MNHEY; CDR2 reads SVGAGI. CDR3 bases: TGTGCCAGCAGGAAGGGGGCGGCTGGAAACACCATATATTTT. This translates into CASRKGAAGNTIYF.

In its sample, this clone was seen a few times. The rearrangement joins TRBV5-1 to TRBJ1-1; weak D call: TRBD1 (6 bases). V lost 2 bases to trimming and J lost 5 bases, with 10 bases between them. This CDR3 comprises 13 residues. The germline gives CDR1 SGHRS, CDR2 YFSETQ. The CDR3 spells CASSFQGLTEAFF. The DNA for the CDR3 is TGCGCCAGCAGCTTCCAGGGGCTTACTGAAGCTTTCTTT.

The rearrangement joins TRBV7-9 to TRBJ1-1; a possible D gene is TRBD1 (6 bases). This CDR3 spans 14 amino acids. In germline, CDR1 is SEHNR, CDR2 FQNEAQ (reference sequence). V shed 5 bases and J shed 6 bases, with 16 bases lying between them. CDR3 sequence (DNA): TGTGCCAGCAGCGGGGGCAGGTGGGGACCTGAAGCTTTCTTT. Protein sequence: CASSGGRWGPEAFF. The variable domain in full, with the rest retrieved from reference TRBV7-9 and TRBJ1-1, is DTGVSQNPRHKITKRGQNVTFRCDPISEHNRLYWYRQTLGQGPEFLTYFQNEAQLEKSRLLSDRFSAERPKGSFSTLEIQRTEQGDSAMYLCASSGGRWGPEAFFGQGTRLTVV.

This clone came up once. The chain employs TRBV5-6 and TRBJ2-5, with D perhaps matching TRBD2 (6 bases). The CDR3 contains 14 residues. The germline V and J ends were trimmed by 4 bases and 2 bases, with 12 bases remaining between them. Germline CDR1 SGHDT, CDR2 YYEEEE. The CDR3 sequence: CASSPGTHQETQYF. The DNA of the CDR3 is TGTGCCAGCAGCCCTGGGACTCATCAAGAGACCCAGTACTTC.

As DNA, the CDR3 is TGTGCCAGCAGCTCTCCGGGACAATACTTCAATGAGCAGTTCTTC. Its translation is CASSSPGQYFNEQFF. This sequence joins TRBV7-3 and TRBJ2-1, with D tentatively TRBD1 (6 bases). The CDR3 is 15 residues long. Germline V gene data show CDR1 as SGHTA and CDR2 as FQGTGA. The V end was cut by 4 bases, the J end by 6 bases, with 16 bases between.

As to this clone: The same CDR3 arises from other DNA sequences in this sample as well. CDR3 nucleotide sequence: TGTGCCAGCAGCTTCCTCGGGTACGAGCAGTACTTC. Protein: CASSFLGYEQYF. This chain links TRBV27 with TRBJ2-7; no firm D call. Trimming pared 6 bases from V and 4 bases from J, leaving 10 bases between. CDR3 length: 12 residues. Germline assignment: CDR1 MNHEY and CDR2 SMNVEV (reference sequence).

This clone has a single count. The CDR3 coding sequence is TGTGCCAGCAGCTTAGTGGGGGGGAGCTCCTATAATTCACCCCTCCACTTT. Protein product: CASSLVGGSSYNSPLHF. The chain employs TRBV7-9 and TRBJ1-6, with a tentative D call TRBD1 (5 bases). Per the germline V gene, CDR1 is SEHNR and CDR2 is FQNEAQ (reference sequence). Trimming cost V 1 base and J 0 bases, with 10 bases left between them. This CDR3 is built from 17 residues. Based on the CDR3 plus reference TRBV7-9 and TRBJ1-6, the full variable domain is DTGVSQNPRHKITKRGQNVTFRCDPISEHNRLYWYRQTLGQGPEFLTYFQNEAQLEKSRLLSDRFSAERPKGSFSTLEIQRTEQGDSAMYLCASSLVGGSSYNSPLHFGNGTRLTVT.

The chain is built from TRBV5-1 and TRBJ2-5; D is uncertain. CDR3 length equals 16 residues. Germline CDR1 and CDR2: SGHRS and YFSETQ. Trimming took 4 bases from V and 4 from J, leaving 20 bases between them. As DNA, the CDR3 is TGCGCCAGCAGCGTACCATACGATGGAGTCCGAGAGACCCAGTACTTC. It yields the protein CASSVPYDGVRETQYF.

The J gene is TRBJ1-3, the V gene TRBV5-4, with D possibly TRBD1 on 5 matching bases. The ends were cut back, 4 bases at V and 1 base at J, with 12 bases in the middle. CDR1 and CDR2 (germline): SGHNT, YYREEE (reference sequence). CDR3 length equals 15 residues. CDR3 nucleotides: TGTGCCAGCAGCCAGGGATCGGTGTCTGGAAACACCATATATTTT. It specifies CASSQGSVSGNTIYF. Using reference TRBV5-4 and TRBJ1-3 for the parts outside the CDR3, the full variable domain is ETGVTQSPTHLIKTRGQQVTLRCSSQSGHNTVSWYQQALGQGPQFIFQYYREEENGRGNFPPRFSGLQFPNYSSELNVNALELDDSALYLCASSQGSVSGNTIYFGEGSWLTVV.

This rearrangement joins TRBV2 to TRBJ1-1; TRBD1 matches at 7 bases. V trimming: 8 bases; J trimming: 3 bases; junction bases outside the gene matches: 6. The CDR3 is 13 amino acids. The germline gives CDR1 SNHLY, CDR2 FYNNEI. CDR3 in amino acids: CASRDQGDTEAFF. CDR3 DNA: TGTGCCAGCCGAGACCAGGGGGACACTGAAGCTTTCTTT. Looking up the rest from reference TRBV2 and TRBJ1-1 gives the full variable domain: EPEVTQTPSHQVTQMGQEVILRCVPISNHLYFYWYRQILGQKVEFLVSFYNNEISEKSEIFDDQFSVERPDGSNFTLKIRSTKLEDSAMYFCASRDQGDTEAFFGQGTRLTVV.